This is a list of T cell receptor beta chains from one sample in a study of graft-versus-host responses after intestinal transplantation. No cognate antigen is known for these TCRs. Libraries were prepared by immunoSEQ multiplex PCR; TCRdb keeps only in-frame clonotypes and omits some of them. The sample holds more than 100,000 clones, 93% seen once. Specimen: unstimulated CD8+ T cells sorted from spleen or lymph node cells, collected before intestinal transplant. The receptors stem from a human donor who received an intestinal transplant. Each CDR3 is given with its conserved first and last residue. The D gene is left open where the match is weak. Where a row states a size, it is once, few, many or the class of an expanded clone; other rows omit it.

NA	NA	TRBV7-9	TRBJ1-1	TGTGCCAGCAGCTTACCCGAGGGGAGCTACACTGAAGCTTTCTTT	CASSLPEGSYTEAFF
NA	NA	TRBV19	TRBJ2-7	TGTGCCAGTAGTATGGGGGTCAACGAGCAGTACTTC	CASSMGVNEQYF
NA	TRBD2	TRBV19	TRBJ2-1	TGTGCCAGTAGTATAGGGGGGGGTAGGAATGAGCAGTTCTTC	CASSIGGGRNEQFF
NA	NA	TRBV19	TRBJ1-5	TGTGCCAGTAGTGAGCTTTTAGATAGCAATCAGCCCCAGCATTTT	CASSELLDSNQPQHF
once	TRBD1	TRBV2	TRBJ2-7	TGTGCCAGCAGCACCGGGACAGGGGCACTTTGGGGATACGAGCAGTACTTC	CASSTGTGALWGYEQYF
NA	TRBD1	TRBV14	TRBJ2-1	TGTGCCAGCAGCCTTCTTCGGGACAGAGACAATGAGCAGTTCTTC	CASSLLRDRDNEQFF
NA	NA	TRBV2	TRBJ2-7	TGTGCCAGCATTGTGTTGGAGACAGACATCTACGAGCAGTACTTC	CASIVLETDIYEQYF
NA	NA	TRBV15	TRBJ2-7	TGTGCCACCAGCAGTTCCTTGTCTTTCTCCTACGAGCAGTACTTC	CATSSSLSFSYEQYF
NA	TRBD2	TRBV5-5	TRBJ2-1	TGTGCCAGCAGCGACATCTTAGCGGGGCAGAGCAATGAGCAGTTCTTC	CASSDILAGQSNEQFF
NA	TRBD2	TRBV29-1	TRBJ2-1	TGCAGCGTCGCGGGACTAGCGGGGGGGCCAATTGATGAGCAGTTCTTC	CSVAGLAGGPIDEQFF
NA	NA	TRBV25-1	TRBJ2-7	TGTGCCAGCAGAGATCCGGCCAACTACGAGCAGTACTTC	CASRDPANYEQYF
NA	NA	TRBV5-1	TRBJ2-7	TGCGCCAGCAGCTTGGGAGCAGGGAGCTCCTACGAGCAGTACTTC	CASSLGAGSSYEQYF
NA	NA	TRBV5-8	TRBJ2-1	TGTGCCAGCAGCTTTGCGCCGCTTAGCGGACACAATGAGCAGTTCTTC	CASSFAPLSGHNEQFF
NA	NA	TRBV7-6	TRBJ2-5	TGTGCCAGCAGCTTAGAGCCAACGTCAGGGGAGGAAACCCAGTACTTC	CASSLEPTSGEETQYF
once	TRBD2	TRBV6-6	TRBJ2-3	TGTGCCAGCAGTGTAGCGGGGGGTCGCACAGATACGCAGTATTTT	CASSVAGGRTDTQYF
NA	TRBD1	TRBV13	TRBJ2-1	TGTGCCAGCAGCAGGACAGGGGTGAGTGAGCAGTTCTTC	CASSRTGVSEQFF
NA	NA	TRBV5-4	TRBJ2-1	TGTGCCAGCAGCTTGGTCGGACTCGGGGACAATGAGCAGTTCTTC	CASSLVGLGDNEQFF
NA	NA	TRBV11-3	TRBJ1-5	TGTGCCAGCAGCTTAGGGGGTAATTGGCCCCAGCATTTT	CASSLGGNWPQHF
once	NA	TRBV7-3	TRBJ2-5	TGTGCCAGCGTAGACGGGTGGGGGACCCAGTACTTC	CASVDGWGTQYF
NA	TRBD1	TRBV6-5	TRBJ1-1	TGTGCCAGCACCAGGACAGGGCTGAACACTGAAGCTTTCTTT	CASTRTGLNTEAFF
NA	NA	TRBV5-1	TRBJ1-2	TGCGCCAGCAGCTTGGACAGCTATGGCTACACCTTC	CASSLDSYGYTF
NA	NA	TRBV27	TRBJ1-1	TGTGCCAGCAGTTTACAAGAGAACACTGAAGCTTTCTTT	CASSLQENTEAFF
NA	NA	TRBV25-1	TRBJ1-6	TGTGCCAGCAGTGACTGGCAGGGATATAATTCACCCCTCCACTTT	CASSDWQGYNSPLHF
few	NA	TRBV7-8	TRBJ2-7	TGTGCCGGCTACGAGCAGTACTTC	CAGYEQYF
NA	TRBD2	TRBV10-2	TRBJ2-5	TGCGCCAGCAGTGAGTCTCCAGCGGGGGGGCAAGAGACCCAGTACTTC	CASSESPAGGQETQYF
NA	NA	TRBV19	TRBJ2-1	TGTGCCAGTAGTACCCTGACCTATGAGCAGTTCTTC	CASSTLTYEQFF
NA	NA	TRBV13	TRBJ1-1	TGTGCCAGCAGCGACGACTTGAACACTGAAGCTTTTTTT	CASSDDLNTEAFF
NA	NA	TRBV2	TRBJ1-2	TGTGCTAAAAAAAGGGGCGGACAGTCGAGTAGCTATGGCTACACCTTC	CAKKRGGQSSSYGYTF
NA	TRBD2	TRBV19	TRBJ2-5	TGCGCCAGTAGTATCGGAGCGGGGGGGTCAGAGACCCAGTACTTC	CASSIGAGGSETQYF
NA	NA	TRBV11-3	TRBJ2-7	TGTGCCAGCAGCCTACCATCGACAGGAGCCTCCTACGAGCAGTACTTC	CASSLPSTGASYEQYF